This T cell receptor (beta chain) was obtained from a study of T cells in Graves' hyperthyroidism and ophthalmopathy (dated by TCRdb to between 2018 and 2020). Context from the whole study: Peripheral blood was collected at initial diagnosis, before any treatment. Thyroid tissue and blood T-cell repertoires from about six Graves' hyperthyroidism patients were also compared in the study. To identify TCR V-J signatures that set the groups apart, the researchers used a discovery cohort of 90 to 100 patients, made up of 40 to 45 with Graves' ophthalmopathy and 57 with stable Graves' hyperthyroidism. For training and testing, the 110 or so patients in the discovery cohort were randomly divided in a 7:3 ratio. According to the paper, TCR Vbeta CDR3 sequencing was carried out on about 140 peripheral blood samples, which came from fewer than 50 ophthalmopathy, some 73 hyperthyroidism and about 17 progressor patients. After sampling, hyperthyroidism patients received methimazole starting at 30 mg daily, and ophthalmopathy patients received high-dose intravenous methylprednisolone. Prospective prediction of ophthalmopathy was tested in an independent validation cohort of approximately 19 hyperthyroidism patients and 15 to 17 patients who later progressed to ophthalmopathy.

Stable Graves' hyperthyroidism was defined as the absence of progression to ophthalmopathy over 18 months of follow-up. Hyperthyroidism patients were aged 18 to 65 years and newly diagnosed, with disease duration of less than 2 months. Patients with uncontrolled infections, other autoimmune diseases, pregnancy or lactation were excluded. Diagnoses relied on clinical symptoms, serum thyroxine and TRAb, thyroid ultrasound and orbital computed tomography. Ficoll-Paque density gradient centrifugation was used to isolate PBMCs from 8 to 10 ml of fresh peripheral blood. Total RNA was extracted using Trizol reagent, and RNA quality was assessed on an Agilent 2100 Bioanalyzer. This clonotype was seen repeatedly, ten times or more. Its binding antigen is unknown. Nothing much larger sits one base from this clone, and base qualities are not available. TCR beta CDR3 regions were amplified from RNA transcripts. The first round of RT-PCR for the TCR CDR3 was performed with the HTBI primer set and the Qiagen OneStep RT-PCR kit. A second multiplex PCR round built the libraries, followed by size selection and purification. Sequencing of the libraries was done on an Illumina HiSeq2000 using paired-end 100 bp reads. The paper's processing steps were these. SOAPnuke was used to process the raw data, removing reads that contained adapters or uncalled bases, had a mean Phred below 15, or lacked an exact match to the constant primer or identifier. High-quality paired reads were merged with COPE v1.2.5, and unique nucleotide sequences were defined as clonotypes. MiTCR v1.1 was used to align clonotypes to the IMGT TRBV, TRBD and TRBJ reference segments. The analysis included only V-J combinations with a frequency above 0.0001, which together covered roughly 99% of the repertoires. The TCS score was defined as the ratio of F50 (clonal expansion) to E x V (chaos), calculated using BLOSUM62-based TCRdist between CDR3 peptides within each V-J. Welch's t-statistics and random forest reduced approximately 520 V-J features to 13, which were used in a naive Bayes classifier (R e1071). The Morisita-Horn index was used to measure how similar the thyroid and blood repertoires were. TCRdb reran the public reads through fastp at Q25 and MiXCR, keeping productive beta chains. Every distinct CDR3 protein forms one entry, paired with its most common genes and DNA. None of the V and J calls come from the authors' own analysis; TCRdb made them. The sample includes hundreds of thousands of distinct CDR3 sequences, with around 38% observed a single time. About 9% of the sample is in the top ten clones.

Reading the germline V gene gives CDR1 SQVTM and CDR2 ANQGSEA. The CDR3 runs 15 residues from the cysteine to the phenylalanine. Only the CDR3 part of the read is kept: 45 bases, read in frame from the first base. V is reduced by 4 bases and J by 1 base, leaving a spacing of 16 bases between them. What the work shows at the level of the full study, not this receptor alone: Sample size was not statistically predetermined, and investigators were not blinded to group allocation. Most expanded thyroid clonotypes (frequency above 0.001) were also detected in blood, a finding suggesting that blood repertoires may reflect thyroid immune responses. In validation, the model predicted progression to ophthalmopathy with around 71% sensitivity and 72% to 85% specificity, a median of roughly seven months before onset. A 13 V-J signature model separated ophthalmopathy from stable hyperthyroidism, with over 85% sensitivity and roughly 81% specificity in cross-validation and 80%/75% in testing.

The sequence joins TRBV29-1 to TRBJ2-5; TRBD1 could be the D gene, as 5 bases match. The sequenced material came from blood. This sequence was found in a man younger than 30 with Graves' hyperthyroidism. CDR3 loop: CSVGDSVSRQETQYF. The sequence in DNA is TGCAGCGTTGGAGACAGCGTCAGTCGCCAAGAGACCCAGTACTTC. Where the CDR3 stops, the reference TRBV29-1 and TRBJ2-5 genes take over; the full variable domain is SAVISQKPSRDICQRGTSLTIQCQVDSQVTMMFWYRQQPGQSLTLIATANQGSEATYESGFVIDKFPISRPNLTFSTLTVSNMSPEDSSIYLCSVGDSVSRQETQYFGPGTRLLVL.